This T cell receptor (beta chain) emerged from a study of T cell repertoires in aging, cancer and after chemotherapy. Whole-study context: Patients with glioblastoma brain tumors were sampled before and after temozolomide-based therapy. About 9 million TCR reads made up the full dataset.

In this sample, this clonotype turned up once. As yet, its antigen is unknown. The V end lost 4 bases, the J end lost 12 bases, and 21 bases lay between the germline ends. The germline V gene encodes CDR1 DFQATT and CDR2 SNEGSKA (reference sequence). The CDR3 is made up of 13 amino acids. TRB rearrangements spanning V, D and J were amplified using mixed TRB-A/B primers. MiXCR, run by TCRdb on the multiplex PCR reads, gives a single entry per CDR3 protein. The sample shows over a thousand distinct CDR3 sequences, around 20% of them seen only once. Amplification of TCR beta used genomic DNA extracted from peripheral blood. The study's findings and limits: Untreated cancer patients had significantly lower blood TCR diversity than age-matched healthy donors. In healthy donors, age-related TCR diversity loss mainly reflected lost richness.

The sample consisted of blood. The origin of this receptor is a human donor with a solid tumor. The chain joins TRBV20-1 to TRBJ1-2, with D tentatively TRBD1 (5 bases). CDR3: CSAMGDGSIGHTF. As DNA, the CDR3 is TGCAGTGCTATGGGGGACGGCTCCATAGGCCACACCTTC.